This T cell receptor beta chain emerged from a study of cytomegalovirus exposure and HLA in healthy donors. The PCR had 60 Vbeta and 13 Jbeta primers. Sequencing was performed with immunoSEQ multiplex PCR; in TCRdb, only in-frame clones are kept and a portion is missing. The table has 200,000 to 250,000 clones, around 85% seen once; the top ten hold 1.3%. In regard to this clone: The target antigen is unknown.

Study-level findings and limits: The authors confirmed in vitro that three CMV-associated chains were specific for CMV antigens. For cytomegalovirus status, the classifier reportedly gave diagnoses with high specificity and sensitivity.

In nominal health when sampled, donors likely had unrecorded immune exposures nonetheless. Sequences were obtained from PBMCs. The receptor comes from a human donor in good health.

The CDR3 reads CASQAQGSRSYEQYF. The CDR3 region has the DNA TGTGCCAGTCAAGCACAGGGTTCTCGCTCCTACGAGCAGTACTTC. The chain recombines TRBV25-1 with TRBJ2-7; perhaps TRBD1 as D (6 bases). V was cut by 9 bases and J by 0 bases, with 18 bases left in between. The germline gives CDR1 MGHDK, CDR2 SYGVNS. The CDR3 loop spans 15 amino acids.